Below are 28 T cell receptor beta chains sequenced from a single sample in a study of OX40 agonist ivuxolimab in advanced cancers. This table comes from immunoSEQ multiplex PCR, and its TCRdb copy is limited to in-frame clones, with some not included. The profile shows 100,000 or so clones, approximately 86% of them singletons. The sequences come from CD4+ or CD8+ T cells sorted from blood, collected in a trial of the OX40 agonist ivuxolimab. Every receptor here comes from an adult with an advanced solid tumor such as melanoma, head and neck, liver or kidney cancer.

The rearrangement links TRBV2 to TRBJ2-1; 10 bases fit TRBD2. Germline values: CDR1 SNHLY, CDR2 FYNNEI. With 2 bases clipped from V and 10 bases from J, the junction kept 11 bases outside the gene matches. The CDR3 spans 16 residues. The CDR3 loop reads CASSENGAGGKEEQFF. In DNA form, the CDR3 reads TGTGCCAGCAGTGAAAACGGAGCGGGAGGGAAGGAAGAGCAGTTCTTC. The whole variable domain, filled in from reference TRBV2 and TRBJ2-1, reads EPEVTQTPSHQVTQMGQEVILRCVPISNHLYFYWYRQILGQKVEFLVSFYNNEISEKSEIFDDQFSVERPDGSNFTLKIRSTKLEDSAMYFCASSENGAGGKEEQFFGPGTRLTVL.

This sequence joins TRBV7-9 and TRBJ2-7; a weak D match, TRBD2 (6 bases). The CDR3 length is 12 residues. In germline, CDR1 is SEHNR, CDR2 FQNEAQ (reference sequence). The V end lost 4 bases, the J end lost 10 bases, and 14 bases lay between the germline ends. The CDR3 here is CASSSGGLAQYF. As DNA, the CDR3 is TGTGCCAGCAGCTCCGGAGGGCTAGCCCAGTACTTC.

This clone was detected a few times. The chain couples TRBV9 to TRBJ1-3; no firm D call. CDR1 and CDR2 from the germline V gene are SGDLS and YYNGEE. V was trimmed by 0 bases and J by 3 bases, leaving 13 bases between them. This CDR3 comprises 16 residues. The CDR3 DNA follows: TGTGCCAGCAGCGTAGGGTTCGGGTCGAGTGGAAACACCATATATTTT. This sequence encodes CASSVGFGSSGNTIYF.

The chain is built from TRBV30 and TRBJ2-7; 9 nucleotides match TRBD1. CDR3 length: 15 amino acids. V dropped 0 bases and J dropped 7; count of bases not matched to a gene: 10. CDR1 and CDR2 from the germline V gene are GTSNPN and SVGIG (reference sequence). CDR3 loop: CAWSVLFGTGYEQYF. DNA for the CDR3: TGTGCCTGGAGTGTACTATTCGGGACAGGGTATGAGCAGTACTTC.

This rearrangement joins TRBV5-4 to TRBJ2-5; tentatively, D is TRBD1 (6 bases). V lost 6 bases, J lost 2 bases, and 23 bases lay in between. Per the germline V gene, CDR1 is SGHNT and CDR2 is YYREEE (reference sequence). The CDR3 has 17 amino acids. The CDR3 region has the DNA TGTGCCAGCACCTTCACAGGGCGGGCGTCCATTCAAGAGACCCAGTACTTC. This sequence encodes CASTFTGRASIQETQYF.

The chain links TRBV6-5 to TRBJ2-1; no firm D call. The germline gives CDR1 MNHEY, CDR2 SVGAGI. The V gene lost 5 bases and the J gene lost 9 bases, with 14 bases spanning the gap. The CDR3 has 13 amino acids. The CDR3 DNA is TGTGCCAGCAGTCTTGGGCCCTCGGGTGAGCAGTTCTTC. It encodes CASSLGPSGEQFF.

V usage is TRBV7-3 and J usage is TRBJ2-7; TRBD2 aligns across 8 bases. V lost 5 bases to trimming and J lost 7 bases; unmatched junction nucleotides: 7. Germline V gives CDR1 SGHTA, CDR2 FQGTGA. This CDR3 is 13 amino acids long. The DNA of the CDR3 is TGTGCCAGCAGCCCCCGGGGGGGGCGGGAGCAGTACTTC. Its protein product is CASSPRGGREQYF.

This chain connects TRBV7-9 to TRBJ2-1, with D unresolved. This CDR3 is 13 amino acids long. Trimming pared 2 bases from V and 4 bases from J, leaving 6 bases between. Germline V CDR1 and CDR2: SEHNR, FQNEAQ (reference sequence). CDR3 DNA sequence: TGTGCCAGCAGCTTAATGGCGTACAATGAGCAGTTCTTC. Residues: CASSLMAYNEQFF.

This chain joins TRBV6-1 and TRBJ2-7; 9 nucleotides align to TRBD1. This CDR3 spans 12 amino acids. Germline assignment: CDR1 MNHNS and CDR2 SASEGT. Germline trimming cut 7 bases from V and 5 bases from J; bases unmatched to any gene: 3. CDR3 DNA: TGTGCCAGCACGGGACAGGGCAACGAGCAGTACTTC. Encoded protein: CASTGQGNEQYF.

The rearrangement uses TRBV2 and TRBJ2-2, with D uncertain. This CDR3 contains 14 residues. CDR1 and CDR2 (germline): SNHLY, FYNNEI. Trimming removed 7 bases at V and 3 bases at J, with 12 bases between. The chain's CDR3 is CASNMGTDTGELFF. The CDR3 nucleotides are TGTGCCAGCAATATGGGTACGGACACCGGGGAGCTGTTTTTT.

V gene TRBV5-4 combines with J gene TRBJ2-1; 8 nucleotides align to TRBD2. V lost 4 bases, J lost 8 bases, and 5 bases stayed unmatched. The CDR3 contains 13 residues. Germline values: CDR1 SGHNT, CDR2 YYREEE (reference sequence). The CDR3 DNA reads TGTGCCAGCAGCACGGGACTAGGGGATGAGCAGTTCTTC. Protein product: CASSTGLGDEQFF.

The CDR3 sequence is CASSFSGPLGEDEQYF. CDR3 DNA: TGTGCCAGCAGTTTTTCGGGCCCCCTGGGAGAAGACGAGCAGTACTTC. The chain employs TRBV28 and TRBJ2-7; perhaps TRBD2 as D (5 bases). This CDR3 is 16 amino acids long. The V and J ends lost 3 bases and 5 bases respectively, with 20 bases between them. Germline-derived CDR1 and CDR2 are MDHEN and SYDVKM.

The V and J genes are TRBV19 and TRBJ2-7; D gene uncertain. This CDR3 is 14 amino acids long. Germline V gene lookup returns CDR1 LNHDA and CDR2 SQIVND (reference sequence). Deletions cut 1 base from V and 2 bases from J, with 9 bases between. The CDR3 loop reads CASSIVGETYEQYF. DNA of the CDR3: TGTGCCAGTAGTATAGTAGGCGAAACCTACGAGCAGTACTTC.

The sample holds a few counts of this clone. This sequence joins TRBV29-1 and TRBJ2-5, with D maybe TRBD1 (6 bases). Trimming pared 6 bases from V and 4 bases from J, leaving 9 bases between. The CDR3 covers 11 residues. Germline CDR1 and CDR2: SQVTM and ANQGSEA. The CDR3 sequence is CSVDSVETQYF. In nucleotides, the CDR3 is TGCAGCGTGGACAGCGTAGAGACCCAGTACTTC.

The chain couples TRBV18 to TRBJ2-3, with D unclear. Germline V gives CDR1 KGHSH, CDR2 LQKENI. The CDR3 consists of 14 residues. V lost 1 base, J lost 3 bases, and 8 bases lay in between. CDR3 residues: CASSPRPGTDTQYF. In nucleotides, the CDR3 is TGTGCCAGCTCACCACGACCAGGAACAGATACGCAGTATTTT.

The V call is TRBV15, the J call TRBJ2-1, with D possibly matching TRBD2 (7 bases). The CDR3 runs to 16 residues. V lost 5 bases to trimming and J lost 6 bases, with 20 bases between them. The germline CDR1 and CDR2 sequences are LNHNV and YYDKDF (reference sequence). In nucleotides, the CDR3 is TGTGCCACCAGCCAGGCAAGGGGGGGACTCGGCAATGAGCAGTTCTTC. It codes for CATSQARGGLGNEQFF.

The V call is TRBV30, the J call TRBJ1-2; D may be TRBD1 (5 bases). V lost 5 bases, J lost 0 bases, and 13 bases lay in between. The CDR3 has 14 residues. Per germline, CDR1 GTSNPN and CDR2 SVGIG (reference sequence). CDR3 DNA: TGTGCCTGGGGGGGAACAAGGGCTAACTATGGCTACACCTTC. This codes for CAWGGTRANYGYTF. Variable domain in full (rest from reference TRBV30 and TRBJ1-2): SQTIHQWPATLVQPVGSPLSLECTVEGTSNPNLYWYRQAAGRGLQLLFYSVGIGQISSEVPQNLSASRPQDRQFILSSKKLLLSDSGFYLCAWGGTRANYGYTFGSGTRLTVV.

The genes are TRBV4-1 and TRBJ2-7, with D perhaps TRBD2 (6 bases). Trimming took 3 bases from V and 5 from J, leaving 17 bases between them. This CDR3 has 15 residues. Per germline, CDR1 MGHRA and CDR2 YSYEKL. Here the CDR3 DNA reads TGCGCCAGCAGCCAGCTTCCAGCGGGTGGGGACGAGCAGTACTTC. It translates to CASSQLPAGGDEQYF.

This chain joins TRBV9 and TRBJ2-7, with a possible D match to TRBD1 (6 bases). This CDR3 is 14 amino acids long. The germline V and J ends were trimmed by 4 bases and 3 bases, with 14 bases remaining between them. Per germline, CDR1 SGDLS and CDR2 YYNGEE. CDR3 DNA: TGTGCCAGCAGCCCTCAGGGGTTCGTCTACGAGCAGTACTTC. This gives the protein CASSPQGFVYEQYF.

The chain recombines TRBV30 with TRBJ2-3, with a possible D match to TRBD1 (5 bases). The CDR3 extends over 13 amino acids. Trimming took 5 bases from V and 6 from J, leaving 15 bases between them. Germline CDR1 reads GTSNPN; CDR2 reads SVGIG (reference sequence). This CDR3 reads CAWAPGSPDTQYF. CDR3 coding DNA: TGTGCCTGGGCTCCAGGGTCCCCGGATACGCAGTATTTT.

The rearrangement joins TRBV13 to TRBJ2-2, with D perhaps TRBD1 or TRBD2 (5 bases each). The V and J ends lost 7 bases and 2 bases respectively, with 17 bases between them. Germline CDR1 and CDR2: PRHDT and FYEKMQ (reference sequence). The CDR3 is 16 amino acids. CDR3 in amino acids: CASTKLGTGNTGELFF. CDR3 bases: TGTGCCAGCACCAAGTTAGGGACGGGCAACACCGGGGAGCTGTTTTTT. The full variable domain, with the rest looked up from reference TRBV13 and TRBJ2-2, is AAGVIQSPRHLIKEKRETATLKCYPIPRHDTVYWYQQGPGQDPQFLISFYEKMQSDKGSIPDRFSAQQFSDYHSELNMSSLELGDSALYFCASTKLGTGNTGELFFGEGSRLTVL.

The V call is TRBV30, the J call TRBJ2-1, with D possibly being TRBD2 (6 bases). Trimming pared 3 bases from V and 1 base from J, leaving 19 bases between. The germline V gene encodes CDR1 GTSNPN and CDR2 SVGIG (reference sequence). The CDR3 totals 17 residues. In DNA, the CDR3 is TGTGCCTGGAGCACCTTGGAACGGGAGAATTCCTACAATGAGCAGTTCTTC. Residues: CAWSTLERENSYNEQFF.

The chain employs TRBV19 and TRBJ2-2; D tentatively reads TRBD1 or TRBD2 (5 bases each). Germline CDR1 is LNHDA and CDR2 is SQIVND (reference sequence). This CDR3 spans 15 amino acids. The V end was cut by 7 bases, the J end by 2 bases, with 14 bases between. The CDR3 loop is CASNGASRNTGELFF. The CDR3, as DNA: TGTGCCAGTAATGGGGCTAGCCGCAACACCGGGGAGCTGTTTTTT.

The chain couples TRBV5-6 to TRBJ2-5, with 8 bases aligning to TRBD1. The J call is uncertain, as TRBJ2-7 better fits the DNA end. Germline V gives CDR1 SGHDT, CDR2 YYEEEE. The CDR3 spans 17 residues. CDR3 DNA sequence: TGTGCCAGCAGCTCCCCGTGGGTGACAGGGGAGACCTACGAGCAGTACTTC. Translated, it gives CASSSPWVTGETYEQYF.

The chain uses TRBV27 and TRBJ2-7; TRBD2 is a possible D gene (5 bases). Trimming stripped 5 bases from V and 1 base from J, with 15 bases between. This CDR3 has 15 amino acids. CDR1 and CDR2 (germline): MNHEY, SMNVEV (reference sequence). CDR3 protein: CASSLRLRGSYEQYF. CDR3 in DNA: TGTGCCAGCAGTCTCCGCCTCCGGGGTTCCTACGAGCAGTACTTC.

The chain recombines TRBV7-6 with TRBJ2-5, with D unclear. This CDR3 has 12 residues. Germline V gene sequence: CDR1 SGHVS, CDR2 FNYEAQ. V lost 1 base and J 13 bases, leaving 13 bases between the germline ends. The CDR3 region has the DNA TGTGCCAGCAGCTTAGTTTTAGCCGTACCGTACTTC. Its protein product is CASSLVLAVPYF.

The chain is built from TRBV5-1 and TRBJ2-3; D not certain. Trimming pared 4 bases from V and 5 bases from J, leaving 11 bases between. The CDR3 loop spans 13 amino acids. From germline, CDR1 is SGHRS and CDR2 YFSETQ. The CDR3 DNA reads TGCGCCAGCAGCCCCACTGGTGGAGATACGCAGTATTTT. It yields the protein CASSPTGGDTQYF.

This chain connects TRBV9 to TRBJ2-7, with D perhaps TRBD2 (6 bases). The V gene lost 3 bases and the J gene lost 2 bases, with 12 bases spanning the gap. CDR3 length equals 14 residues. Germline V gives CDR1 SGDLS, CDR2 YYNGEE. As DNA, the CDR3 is TGTGCCAGCAGCGCCTATAGCGGACCCTACGAGCAGTACTTC. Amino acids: CASSAYSGPYEQYF.